This paragraph covers one T cell receptor (beta chain) sequence. The antigen it recognizes is unknown. No base qualities exist here, and no much larger clone lies one base off it. This record belongs to a study of cytomegalovirus exposure and HLA in healthy donors listed by TCRdb under 2017. Notes on the research overall: According to an earlier analysis of 587 of the donors, about 179 million T cells yielded 100 million or so unique TCR beta sequences and about 300 Gb of sequence data. Approximately 310 gigabases of sequencing data and approximately 85 million unique TCR sequences were included in an early release covering roughly 600 HLA-typed donors. Among the roughly 400 genotyped donors, around 81% belonged to the genetic ancestry cluster associated with self-reported Caucasian donors. The aim of the study was to test whether cataloging public T cell receptors could identify signatures of past pathogen exposure. The study profiled the T cell repertoires of some 610 subjects by immunosequencing and related them to cytomegalovirus serostatus. Besides the first cohort of roughly 700 subjects, a separate validation cohort made up of roughly 130 different subjects was used. To predict cytomegalovirus infection status, the study combined high-throughput TCR immunosequencing, statistical association of individual TCRs with disease status, and machine learning. A later analysis re-analyzed previously published TCR beta repertoires from roughly 600 donors and added high-resolution HLA genotyping to study TCR occurrence patterns. In the later analysis, no new phenotypic data were used to find candidate immune exposures; instead, reliance was placed on TCR beta sequences and their occurrence across donors. An earlier analysis of 587 of the donors applied high-throughput TCR beta sequencing to assess whether each TCR beta V gene segment acted as functional or pseudogenic. Alongside the repertoire data, information on donor age, sex, ethnicity and CMV serostatus was compiled. Genome-wide SNP genotypes for about 65% of the roughly 670 donors were used in a later genetic analysis, which treated that subset as a discovery cohort. All discovery cohort repertoires had been generated on a single sequencing platform. Both class I and class II loci were covered by HLA typing, at four-digit resolution. Typing coverage differed by locus: A, B, C, DRB1 and DQB1 were typed in about 629-640 donors, DQA1 in approximately 520, DPA1 in around 600, and DPB1 in 450 to 480. Because of strong linkage in the cohort, 5 or 6 DR-DQ haplotypes were treated as single units for association and clustering. Across some 400 genotyped donors of the cohort, an average of roughly 250,000 unique TCR beta nucleotide sequences per donor were sequenced, and around 19% of those sequences were non-productive.

What the authors observed across the whole study: A later analysis found that TCR association rates varied across HLA loci, with DRB1 alleles showing the most associated TCRs and HLA-C alleles the fewest. Three of the identified cytomegalovirus-associated TCR beta chains were confirmed in vitro to be specific for cytomegalovirus antigens. Because counts were too low, seventeen rarely observed V segments, including chromosome 9 orphons, were excluded from the earlier analysis of around 640 of the donors. A later analysis found that HLA-associated TCR beta chains were more clonally expanded and had lower generation probabilities than equally common non-associated chains. Because some donors lacked HLA typing at each locus, the association tests relied only on the typed subset. A later genetic analysis reported fewer N-insertions in productive TCRs among donors in an Asian-associated ancestry cluster than the roughly 620-donor mean. A further reported finding was that TCR beta sequences accurately predicted the HLA-A and HLA-B alleles for most subjects in the first cohort. At a false discovery rate of 0.05, a later analysis linked 16,951 TCR beta sequences to specific HLA alleles. Because the 87-base-pair reads could not distinguish some IMGT-functional V segments, including TRBV6-2 and TRBV6-3, those segments were excluded. Most TCR sequences were seen in very few donors, while some public TCRs were found in many individuals. Sequencing depth was assumed to be roughly uniform across donors in the presence/absence analyses, though that assumption may not hold. The only immune exposure information available for the cohort was CMV serostatus. It was suggested by the authors that the approach could potentially be generalized to other disease states and immunological phenotypes. In an earlier analysis of 587 of the donors, most TCR beta V segments appeared in productive rearrangements about 90% or about 30% of the time, broadly matching IMGT annotations. In this cohort, only TCR beta chains were sequenced, and detectable features were limited by the absence of alpha or paired-chain data. The study listed 164 TCR beta chains as associated with cytomegalovirus. Linkage disequilibrium might explain the correlated functional status among segregating V segments, but an unknown experimental factor could not be excluded. The classifier was reported to diagnose cytomegalovirus status with high specificity and sensitivity in both the original cohort and the validation cohort. When HLA alleles, especially DR and DQ, strongly co-occurred, TCR associations were difficult to assign to individual alleles. A cluster of highly shared sequence variants was judged likely to represent a technical artifact of the sequencing pipeline. In a later analysis, most CMV-associated TCR beta chains were found to appear HLA-restricted, with HLA associations seemingly driven largely by CMV exposure. In a later genetic analysis, a missense DCLRE1C variant was associated with V-gene and J-gene trimming of TCR beta chains, and the association was replicated in an independent cohort. Several of the top co-occurrence clusters appeared to be linked to parvovirus B19, influenza, CMV and Epstein-Barr virus, according to a later analysis.

Receptor libraries were prepared by the immunoSEQ multiplex PCR assay. For the multiplex PCR, a mixture combining 60 forward primers for TCR Vbeta segments and 13 reverse primers for TCR Jbeta segments was used. The CDR3 region of rearranged TCR beta genes was amplified from genomic DNA by a multiplex PCR assay. The amplified TCR beta libraries were sequenced on the Illumina HiSeq System as 87-base-pair reads. Under the source paper's analysis protocol: Across the 670 or so repertoires, a later analysis counted about 81 million unique TCR beta chains, 9.5 million to 13 million of which were shared by at least two donors. Raw reads were error-corrected and collapsed into unique sequences with a nearest-neighbor algorithm that merged closely related sequences to remove PCR and sequencing errors. Alignment of CDR3 sequences to IMGT reference sequences was used to assign V, D and J gene segments. For a sequence to be retained, at least a six-nucleotide match to both a V gene segment and a J gene segment was required. A rearrangement counted as productive if the CDR3 had no stop codons and remained in frame with V and J, and every other rearrangement counted as non-productive. CDR3 was defined by IMGT convention, running from the second conserved V-encoded cysteine to the conserved J-encoded phenylalanine. In an earlier analysis of roughly 610 of the donors, sequences lacking an unambiguous match to a single V gene segment were excluded. In an earlier analysis of several hundred of the donors, a V segment was called functional when productive rearrangements were above 56.7%, and segregating when the standard deviation between donors exceeded 5%. A statistical classification framework was built to diagnose cytomegalovirus status from the catalog of TCR beta chain sequences. V and J gene assignment, in a later analysis, came from comparing TCR nucleotide sequences with IMGT/GENE-DB human TR gene sequences. The TCRdist pipeline was used in a later analysis to assign CDR3 sequences and most-parsimonious VDJ recombination scenarios. In a later analysis, each TCR beta chain was defined by its CDR3 amino acid sequence together with its V-gene family, and reads without a unique V-gene family were excluded. To address suspected cross-contamination and a sequencing artifact, a later analysis removed 592 highly shared, low-generation-probability nucleotide sequences. A later analysis calculated a clonal expansion index for each public chain from normalized within-repertoire ranks of inferred template counts. In a later analysis, generation probabilities were computed with a VDJ recombination model fitted to out-of-frame rearrangements, and the resulting probabilities were checked against IGoR. In a later analysis, TCR-TCR, TCR-HLA and TCR-CMV co-occurrence was scored with hypergeometric tests, and a repertoire-size bias correction was applied to TCR pairs. A later analysis estimated false discovery rates by permuting HLA or CMV assignments 20 times. In a later analysis, co-occurring TCRs were grouped with DBSCAN, and TCRdist sequence similarity was added when clustering was performed within HLA-allele-positive subsets. Repertoires with fewer than 30,000 or more than 120,000 public chains were left out of co-occurrence clustering, as were five repertoires with anomalous nucleotide sharing. Imported from immuneACCESS, the table was reduced by TCRdb to in-frame sequences with V and J called. These copies leave out some clones; in studies compared against another copy, an unresolved V gene accounts for under half, and the cause of the remainder is not known. V and J calls and clone size are as listed in that table; D and trimming were resolved from the DNA. The table for this sample lists roughly 140,000 clones; more than 75% of them were counted only once. The ten largest account for almost 4% of the sample.

The cohort comprised around 700 healthy bone marrow donors. At the time of sampling, every cohort member was nominally healthy, though immune exposures that went unrecorded were likely present. The donor tested CMV seronegative, placing the donor among the approximately 400 seronegative members of the cohort. A peripheral blood sample was provided by each donor, and peripheral blood mononuclear cells were used for TCR beta sequencing. Genomic DNA extraction from the blood cell samples was performed with the Qiagen DNeasy Blood Extraction Kit. Via the germline V gene, CDR1 is SGHAT and CDR2 FQNNGV. Relative to germline, V is missing 1 base and J is missing 4 bases, with 16 bases of the junction outside any gene match. From its cysteine to its phenylalanine, the CDR3 spans 18 amino acids. Only the CDR3 region is kept as DNA, spanning 54 bases read in frame from base 1.

This TCR was recovered from a man aged 18 to 29 in good health and CMV-seronegative. Material: PBMCs. Rearrangement joined TRBV11-2 to TRBJ2-7; TRBD2 fits 7 bases in the junction. CDR3 region: CASSLVLPGAGVGYEQYF. At the DNA level, the sequence is TGTGCCAGCAGCTTAGTTCTACCTGGGGCGGGAGTAGGGTACGAGCAGTACTTC.